This TCR beta chain derives from a study of metastatic and nonmetastatic thyroid tumors. Overall study results and limits: In both blood and tumor samples, TCR beta diversity was reported significantly higher for malignant than benign nodules.

TCRdb re-called clones via MiXCR from the PCR reads. Of about 21,000 clones detected, 28% appear once; the ten largest clones hold about 14%. This CDR3 spans 16 amino acids. V lost 3 bases to trimming and J lost 4 bases, with 16 bases between them. Germline loops: CDR1 PRHDT, CDR2 FYEKMQ (reference sequence). All patients were treatment-naive before thyroid surgery. Comment on this clone: Its specificity is not known.

This TCR derives from a male donor with papillary thyroid cancer or a benign thyroid nodule (not recorded which). Some clones in this sample may be carry-over from other donors' samples. This chain connects TRBV13 to TRBJ1-3; a possible D gene is TRBD1 (5 bases). Specimen: tumor tissue. For the CDR3, the DNA is TGTGCCAGCAGCTTCGTGGGGGTTGAGAGGGGAAACACCATATATTTT. Amino acids: CASSFVGVERGNTIYF.